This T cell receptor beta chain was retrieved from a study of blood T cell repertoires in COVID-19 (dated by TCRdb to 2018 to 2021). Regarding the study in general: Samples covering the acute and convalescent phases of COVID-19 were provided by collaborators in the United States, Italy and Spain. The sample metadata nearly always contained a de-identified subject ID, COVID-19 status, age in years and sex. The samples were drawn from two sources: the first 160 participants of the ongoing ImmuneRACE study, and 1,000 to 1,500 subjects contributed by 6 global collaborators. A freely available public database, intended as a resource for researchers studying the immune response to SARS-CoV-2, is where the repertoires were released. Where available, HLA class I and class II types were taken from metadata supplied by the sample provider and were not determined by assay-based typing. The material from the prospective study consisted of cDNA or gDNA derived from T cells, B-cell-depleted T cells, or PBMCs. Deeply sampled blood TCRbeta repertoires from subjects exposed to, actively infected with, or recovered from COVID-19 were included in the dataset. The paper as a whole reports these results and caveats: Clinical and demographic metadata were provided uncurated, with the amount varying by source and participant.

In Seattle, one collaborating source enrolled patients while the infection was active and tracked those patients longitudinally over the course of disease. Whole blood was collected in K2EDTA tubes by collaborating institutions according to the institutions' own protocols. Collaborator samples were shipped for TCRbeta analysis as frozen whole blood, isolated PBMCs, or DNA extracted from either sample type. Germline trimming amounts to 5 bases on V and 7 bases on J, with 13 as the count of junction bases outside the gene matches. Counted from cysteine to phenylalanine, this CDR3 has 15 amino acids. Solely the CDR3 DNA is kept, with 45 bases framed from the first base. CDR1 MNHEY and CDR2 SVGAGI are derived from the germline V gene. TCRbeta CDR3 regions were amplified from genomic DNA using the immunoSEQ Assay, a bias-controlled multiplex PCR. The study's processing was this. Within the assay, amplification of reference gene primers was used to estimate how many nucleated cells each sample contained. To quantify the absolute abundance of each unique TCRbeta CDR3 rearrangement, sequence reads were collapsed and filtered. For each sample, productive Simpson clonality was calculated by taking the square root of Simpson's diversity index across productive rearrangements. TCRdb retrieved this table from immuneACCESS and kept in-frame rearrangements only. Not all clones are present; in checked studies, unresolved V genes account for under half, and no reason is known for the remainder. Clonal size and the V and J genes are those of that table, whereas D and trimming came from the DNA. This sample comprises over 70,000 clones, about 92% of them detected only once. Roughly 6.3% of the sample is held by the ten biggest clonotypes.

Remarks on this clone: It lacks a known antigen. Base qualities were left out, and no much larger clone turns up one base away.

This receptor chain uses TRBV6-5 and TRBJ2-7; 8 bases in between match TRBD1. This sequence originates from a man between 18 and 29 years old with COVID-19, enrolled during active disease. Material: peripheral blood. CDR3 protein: CASSRTGTGVGEQYF. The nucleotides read TGTGCCAGCAGTAGAACCGGGACAGGAGTTGGGGAGCAGTACTTC.